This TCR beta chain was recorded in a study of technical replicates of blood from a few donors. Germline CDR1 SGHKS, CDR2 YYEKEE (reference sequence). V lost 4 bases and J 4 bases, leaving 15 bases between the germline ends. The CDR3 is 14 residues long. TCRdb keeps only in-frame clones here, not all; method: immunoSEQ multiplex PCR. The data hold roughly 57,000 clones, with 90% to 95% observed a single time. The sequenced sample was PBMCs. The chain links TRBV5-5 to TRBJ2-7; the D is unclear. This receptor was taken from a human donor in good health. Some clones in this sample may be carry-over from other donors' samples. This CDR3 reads CASSTALTGYEQYF. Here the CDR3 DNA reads TGTGCCAGCAGCACCGCCCTAACCGGTTACGAGCAGTACTTC. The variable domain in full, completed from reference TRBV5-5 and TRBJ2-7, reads DAGVTQSPTHLIKTRGQQVTLRCSPISGHKSVSWYQQVLGQGPQFIFQYYEKEERGRGNFPDRFSARQFPNYSSELNVNALLLGDSALYLCASSTALTGYEQYFGPGTRLTVT.